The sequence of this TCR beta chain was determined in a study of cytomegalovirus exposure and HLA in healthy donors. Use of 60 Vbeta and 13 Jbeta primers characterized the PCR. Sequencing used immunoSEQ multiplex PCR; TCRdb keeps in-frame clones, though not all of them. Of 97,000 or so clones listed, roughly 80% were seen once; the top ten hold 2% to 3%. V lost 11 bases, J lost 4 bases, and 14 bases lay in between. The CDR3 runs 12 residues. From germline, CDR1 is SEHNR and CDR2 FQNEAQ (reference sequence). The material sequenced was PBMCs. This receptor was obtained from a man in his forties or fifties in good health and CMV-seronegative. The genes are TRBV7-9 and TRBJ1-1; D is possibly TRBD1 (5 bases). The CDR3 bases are TGTGCCGGTTCGACAGCAAGCACTGAAGCTTTCTTT. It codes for CAGSTASTEAFF.